This entry lists 25 T cell receptor beta chains sequenced from one sample in a study of T-cell reconstitution after alpha-beta-depleted transplantation in children. This sample's TCRbeta library carried unique molecular identifier barcodes. TCRdb re-called the PCR reads through MiXCR, storing one row per CDR3 protein. Counted here are about a million distinct CDR3 sequences, about 26% occurring once; the ten biggest clones make up around 30%. The sample here was PBMCs, mostly from graft donor cells, taken 360 days after TCRalphabeta/CD19-depleted stem cell transplant. These TCRs come from a boy in the first two years of life who had a stem cell transplant for SCID, so the T cells may come from the graft donor.

The chain uses TRBV20-1 and TRBJ2-5; D not resolved. Germline lookup yields CDR1 DFQATT and CDR2 SNEGSKA (reference sequence). The CDR3 is 12 residues long. V was cut by 3 bases and J by 5 bases, with 10 bases left in between. The CDR3 DNA is TGCAGTGCTAGTGGCCGAGTTGAGACCCAGTACTTC. It encodes CSASGRVETQYF.

This chain connects TRBV12-3 or TRBV12-4 to TRBJ2-7; tentatively, D is TRBD2 (5 bases). Trimming cost V 3 bases and J 3 bases, with 9 bases left between them. The CDR3 totals 13 residues. CDR3 sequence (DNA): TGTGCCAGCAGTTTGGAGGAAGACTACGAGCAGTACTTC. This encodes CASSLEEDYEQYF.

This sequence joins TRBV25-1 and TRBJ2-5, with D possibly matching TRBD1 (6 bases). Trimming pared 5 bases from V and 1 base from J, leaving 8 bases between. The CDR3 is 13 residues long. Per the germline V gene, CDR1 is MGHDK and CDR2 is SYGVNS. The DNA for the CDR3 is TGTGCCAGCAGTATACAGGGCCAAGAGACCCAGTACTTC. Amino acids: CASSIQGQETQYF.

V is TRBV20-1 and J is TRBJ1-5; tentatively, D is TRBD1 (6 bases). The CDR3 contains 17 residues. Trimming pared 0 bases from V and 1 base from J, leaving 16 bases between. The germline gives CDR1 DFQATT, CDR2 SNEGSKA (reference sequence). In nucleotides, the CDR3 is TGCAGTGCTAGAGATTGGCTGGGGACACTAAGCAATCAGCCCCAGCATTTT. Amino acid sequence: CSARDWLGTLSNQPQHF.

The genes are TRBV15 and TRBJ2-2; D is unresolved. Trimming removed 0 bases from V and 5 bases from J, with 10 bases in between. CDR1 is LNHNV, CDR2 YYDKDF, per germline (reference sequence). The CDR3 extends over 15 amino acids. The CDR3 spells CATSRDTVLTGELFF. In nucleotides, the CDR3 is TGTGCCACCAGCAGAGATACGGTCCTAACCGGGGAGCTGTTTTTT.

The V call is TRBV4-3, the J call TRBJ2-5, with TRBD2 identical over 11 bases. The length of the CDR3 is 20 residues. V shed 0 bases and J 2 bases; nucleotides not matched to a gene: 14. CDR1 and CDR2 from the germline V gene are LGHNA and YSLEER. The DNA of the CDR3 is TGCGCCAGCAGCCAAGATGCAGTGGGAACTAGCGGGGGACCACAAGAGACCCAGTACTTC. Translated, it gives CASSQDAVGTSGGPQETQYF.

The J gene is TRBJ1-2, the V gene TRBV5-1, with 8 nucleotides matching TRBD1. Germline CDR1 SGHRS, CDR2 YFSETQ. V lost 3 bases and J lost 8; bases outside the gene matches: 6. The CDR3 length is 13 residues. The CDR3 coding sequence is TGCGCCAGCAGCTCAGGGGGCGCCCGGGGCTACACCTTC. The encoded protein is CASSSGGARGYTF.

The V and J genes are TRBV10-1 and TRBJ2-7; no firm D call. The V end was cut by 0 bases, the J end by 4 bases, with 13 bases between. The CDR3 runs to 15 residues. Germline V lookup: CDR1 WNHNN, CDR2 SYGVQD (reference sequence). CDR3: CASSESLSGPYEQYF. The CDR3 region has the DNA TGCGCCAGCAGTGAGTCGCTGTCTGGACCGTACGAGCAGTACTTC.

This rearrangement joins TRBV12-3 or TRBV12-4 to TRBJ1-5; 8 bases are shared with TRBD1. The CDR3 has 14 residues. With 3 bases clipped from V and 5 bases from J, the junction kept 3 bases outside the gene matches. The CDR3 nucleotides are TGTGCCAGCAGTTTGGACAGGGAGGATCAGCCCCAGCATTTT. Its translation is CASSLDREDQPQHF.

This clonotype came up a few times. This chain joins TRBV11-2 and TRBJ2-7; 7 nucleotides agree with TRBD1. The ends lost 4 bases at V and 5 bases at J; junction bases unmatched: 11. The CDR3 runs to 15 residues. The V gene's germline CDR1 is SGHAT and CDR2 FQNNGV. The DNA of the CDR3 is TGTGCCAGCAGCTACGGGCCTGACAGGGTCCACGAGCAGTACTTC. The encoded protein is CASSYGPDRVHEQYF.

The chain recombines TRBV5-1 with TRBJ2-1; no reliable D call. Germline V CDR1 and CDR2: SGHRS, YFSETQ. V was clipped by 7 bases and J by 4 bases, with 21 bases between them. CDR3 length: 16 amino acids. The CDR3 region is CASALLVGNAYNEQFF. CDR3 nucleotides: TGCGCCAGCGCCCTCCTGGTCGGTAACGCTTACAATGAGCAGTTCTTC.

This clonotype was found a few times. The chain joins TRBV3-1 to TRBJ2-1; 7 nucleotides agree with TRBD2. CDR1 and CDR2 (germline): LGHDT, YNNKEL (reference sequence). V lost 3 bases, J lost 4 bases, and 12 bases stayed unmatched. The CDR3 runs to 17 residues. The CDR3 DNA reads TGTGCCAGCAGCCAGTGGGCTAGCGGTCACGCATACAATGAGCAGTTCTTC. It encodes CASSQWASGHAYNEQFF.

The chain joins TRBV12-3 or TRBV12-4 to TRBJ1-5, with TRBD1 matching 9 bases. This CDR3 is 14 amino acids long. The trim removed 5 bases at V and 7 bases at J, leaving 6 bases unmatched. The DNA of the CDR3 is TGTGCCAGCAGTCCCCAAACAGGGGGCCAGCCCCAGCATTTT. Its translation: CASSPQTGGQPQHF.

The genes are TRBV5-6 and TRBJ2-3; D unresolved. V shed 2 bases and J shed 2 bases, with 12 bases lying between them. Germline-derived CDR1 and CDR2 are SGHDT and YYEEEE. The CDR3 totals 15 residues. The CDR3 is CASSLRVGATDTQYF. The CDR3 bases are TGTGCCAGCAGCTTAAGGGTCGGAGCCACAGATACGCAGTATTTT.

The V and J genes are TRBV12-3 or TRBV12-4 and TRBJ2-5; a weak D match, TRBD1 (6 bases). The CDR3 totals 13 residues. V lost 3 bases to trimming and J lost 5 bases, with 10 bases between them. The CDR3 DNA sequence: TGTGCCAGCAGTTTCCCAGGGGACGAGACCCAGTACTTC. This encodes CASSFPGDETQYF.

This clonotype was seen many times. The V gene is TRBV4-3, the J gene TRBJ1-2, with TRBD1 as a possible D gene (5 bases). The CDR3 is made up of 15 amino acids. Trimming removed 4 bases at V and 4 bases at J, with 16 bases between. Per the germline V gene, CDR1 is LGHNA and CDR2 is YSLEER. This CDR3 is CASSPLVGGSYGYTF. The DNA for the CDR3 is TGCGCCAGCAGCCCCCTTGTTGGGGGTTCCTATGGCTACACCTTC.

This clonotype was counted a few times. The gene calls are TRBV27 and TRBJ2-7, with 9 bases lining up with TRBD2. This CDR3 contains 15 residues. V lost 5 bases to trimming and J lost 2 bases; unmatched junction nucleotides: 7. Germline V gives CDR1 MNHEY, CDR2 SMNVEV (reference sequence). The CDR3 DNA follows: TGTGCCAGCAGTCGCCGGACTAGCGTCCCCTACGAGCAGTACTTC. Amino acid sequence: CASSRRTSVPYEQYF.

CDR3 DNA sequence: TGTGCCAGCAGACGTTCGGGACAACACACCGGGGAGCTGTTTTTT. This encodes CASRRSGQHTGELFF. J is TRBJ2-2 and V is TRBV7-8, with a tentative D call TRBD1 (6 bases). In germline, CDR1 is SGHVS, CDR2 FQNEAQ. The CDR3 is made up of 15 amino acids. The ends were cut back, 6 bases at V and 3 bases at J, with 14 bases in the middle.

This clonotype was seen more than once but under ten times. This rearrangement joins TRBV7-2 to TRBJ2-7; the D is unclear. With 5 bases removed from V and 6 bases from J, the gap between germline ends came to 17 bases. This CDR3 spans 14 amino acids. Per germline, CDR1 SGHTA and CDR2 FQGNSA. CDR3 bases: TGTGCCAGCAGCCCGTCGTTGGGGATGGGCGAGCAGTACTTC. The encoded protein is CASSPSLGMGEQYF.

The chain couples TRBV20-1 to TRBJ2-5; D ambiguous. V was clipped by 2 bases and J by 5 bases, with 12 bases between them. Germline CDR1 and CDR2: DFQATT and SNEGSKA (reference sequence). The CDR3 runs 13 residues. CDR3 protein: CSARPSNRETQYF. As DNA, the CDR3 is TGCAGTGCTAGACCCTCGAACCGGGAGACCCAGTACTTC.

The CDR3, as DNA: TGTGCCAGCAGCCAAGATCCGGGACAACAAGGAGATACGCAGTATTTT. Its protein is CASSQDPGQQGDTQYF. The chain has TRBV4-2 and TRBJ2-3; D is perhaps TRBD1 (6 bases). Trimming shortened V by 0 bases and J by 5 bases, and 15 bases separated the two germline ends. Germline V gene lookup returns CDR1 LGHNA and CDR2 YNFKEQ. There are 16 residues in the CDR3.

This chain joins TRBV7-9 and TRBJ2-7; D ambiguous. With 5 bases removed from V and 1 base from J, the gap between germline ends came to 15 bases. Germline CDR1 is SEHNR and CDR2 is FQNEAQ (reference sequence). This CDR3 has 15 amino acids. In nucleotides, the CDR3 is TGTGCCAGCAGCCCACGGATTTTTGGGTCCTACGAGCAGTACTTC. Translated, it gives CASSPRIFGSYEQYF. Complete variable domain (other parts from reference TRBV7-9 and TRBJ2-7): DTGVSQNPRHKITKRGQNVTFRCDPISEHNRLYWYRQTLGQGPEFLTYFQNEAQLEKSRLLSDRFSAERPKGSFSTLEIQRTEQGDSAMYLCASSPRIFGSYEQYFGPGTRLTVT.

V and J are TRBV20-1 and TRBJ1-5, with 9 bases lining up with TRBD1. This CDR3 region has 18 residues. The J segment lost 1 base and the V segment lost 0 bases, leaving 10 bases of the junction unmatched. Germline CDR1 is DFQATT and CDR2 is SNEGSKA (reference sequence). CDR3 coding DNA: TGCAGTGCTAGAGACCGGGACAGGGTTTGGTCGAGCAATCAGCCCCAGCATTTT. Protein sequence: CSARDRDRVWSSNQPQHF.

This chain uses TRBV5-4 with TRBJ2-3, with 12 bases aligning to TRBD1. Trimming cost V 5 bases and J 4 bases; bases outside gene matches: 17. The CDR3 totals 19 residues. From germline, CDR1 is SGHNT and CDR2 YYREEE (reference sequence). This CDR3 is CASSFRDRGPGGEADTQYF. CDR3 DNA sequence: TGTGCCAGCAGTTTCCGGGACAGGGGGCCGGGCGGGGAGGCAGATACGCAGTATTTT.

This clonotype was observed once. This chain connects TRBV24-1 to TRBJ2-1, with D unresolved. Germline V gene data show CDR1 as KGHDR and CDR2 as SFDVKD. There are 13 residues in the CDR3. Trimming shortened V by 9 bases and J by 0 bases, and 8 bases separated the two germline ends. The CDR3 reads CATPGVSYNEQFF. The CDR3 DNA is TGTGCCACCCCTGGGGTCTCCTACAATGAGCAGTTCTTC.